The 25 T cell receptor beta chains listed next were all sequenced from one sample in a study of blood T cell repertoires in COVID-19. Produced via immunoSEQ multiplex PCR; TCRdb's table is partial and in-frame only. The sample holds 100,000 to 150,000 clones; roughly 88% are singletons and the top ten take about 5%. Sequencing was done on a sample of peripheral blood. These receptor sequences come from a human donor in a cohort sampled during active COVID-19.

A single count supports this clone. V gene TRBV13 combines with J gene TRBJ1-1; D is undetermined. Trimming took off 5 bases at V and 1 base at J, with 11 bases between the two ends. Germline assignment: CDR1 PRHDT and CDR2 FYEKMQ (reference sequence). The CDR3 is made up of 14 amino acids. The CDR3 coding sequence is TGTGCCAGCAGCATTCGGCTAGAGAACACTGAAGCTTTCTTT. Residues: CASSIRLENTEAFF.

A few counts support this clone. The genes are TRBV18 and TRBJ2-7; D may be TRBD2 (6 bases). The germline CDR1 and CDR2 sequences are KGHSH and LQKENI. The CDR3 sequence is 14 residues long. Trimming pared 4 bases from V and 4 bases from J, leaving 14 bases between. CDR3 DNA sequence: TGTGCCAGCTCACATGGGGGGAGTAGGTACGAGCAGTACTTC. Translated: CASSHGGSRYEQYF.

V usage is TRBV29-1 and J usage is TRBJ2-7, with a weak D call TRBD2 (6 bases). Germline CDR1 SQVTM, CDR2 ANQGSEA. V was clipped by 5 bases and J by 2 bases, with 13 bases between them. The CDR3 loop spans 13 amino acids. This CDR3 reads CSVLDSGTYEQYF. The CDR3 nucleotides are TGCAGCGTTCTAGATAGCGGAACCTACGAGCAGTACTTC.

The rearrangement joins TRBV20-1 to TRBJ2-7, with 7 bases identical to TRBD1. The CDR3 spans 15 residues. The germline gives CDR1 DFQATT, CDR2 SNEGSKA (reference sequence). J lost 3 bases, V lost 3 bases, and 11 bases had no gene match. CDR3 sequence: CSASIRQGGNYEQYF. In DNA, the CDR3 is TGCAGTGCTAGTATACGACAGGGTGGAAACTACGAGCAGTACTTC.

V gene TRBV19 combines with J gene TRBJ2-4, with TRBD2 matching 9 bases. The CDR3 totals 16 residues. Trimming removed 2 bases from V and 6 bases from J; junction bases left unmatched: 8. Per germline, CDR1 LNHDA and CDR2 SQIVND (reference sequence). CDR3 nucleotides: TGTGCCAGTAGTATACCCCCGACTAGCGGACCAAACATTCAGTACTTC. It specifies CASSIPPTSGPNIQYF.

This chain links TRBV6-2 or TRBV6-3 with TRBJ1-5; tentatively, D is TRBD1 (5 bases). Germline CDR1 and CDR2: MNHEY and SVGEGT. The CDR3 has 14 residues. With 5 bases removed from V and 8 bases from J, the gap between germline ends came to 16 bases. The CDR3 protein is CASSRGGREKPQHF. The CDR3 coding sequence is TGTGCCAGCAGTAGGGGAGGGAGGGAGAAGCCCCAGCATTTT.

V and J are TRBV7-9 and TRBJ2-3; the match to TRBD2 covers 10 bases. The V and J ends lost 5 bases and 5 bases, in that order; junction bases with no gene match: 10. Germline values: CDR1 SEHNR, CDR2 FQNEAQ (reference sequence). The CDR3 contains 16 residues. CDR3 residues: CASSRNLAGAGDTQYF. The CDR3 coding sequence is TGTGCCAGCAGCCGAAACCTAGCGGGAGCTGGAGATACGCAGTATTTT.

This chain links TRBV6-5 with TRBJ2-1; unclear D gene. Germline V CDR1 and CDR2: MNHEY, SVGAGI. This CDR3 has 12 amino acids. The V end lost 5 bases, the J end lost 4 bases, and 6 bases lay between the germline ends. CDR3: CASSRGYNEQFF. The CDR3 DNA follows: TGTGCCAGCAGTCGAGGATACAATGAGCAGTTCTTC.

The chain couples TRBV27 to TRBJ1-1; D is unresolved. The CDR3 extends over 16 amino acids. Germline V gene lookup returns CDR1 MNHEY and CDR2 SMNVEV (reference sequence). V gave up 4 bases and J gave up 4 bases, with 19 bases separating them. In DNA, the CDR3 is TGTGCCAGCAGTTCCCCCCGCCGGAGGGCGGGCACTGAAGCTTTCTTT. It is translated as CASSSPRRRAGTEAFF.

The genes are TRBV7-7 and TRBJ2-1, with TRBD2 as a possible D gene (6 bases). The CDR3 is 16 residues long. Germline values: CDR1 SSHAT, CDR2 FNYEAQ (reference sequence). The ends were cut back, 5 bases at V and 8 bases at J, with 22 bases in the middle. The CDR3 loop is CASSPQGAGVADEQFF. DNA for the CDR3: TGTGCCAGCAGCCCCCAGGGAGCGGGCGTCGCCGATGAGCAGTTCTTC.

This chain connects TRBV12-2 to TRBJ2-1; TRBD2 is the table's D call and was not checked against the DNA. TRBV12-2 constitutes a pseudogene. The CDR3 runs 16 residues. CDR3 bases: TGTGCAAGTCGCTTATTCACTAGCGGGAGAGACAATGAGCAGTTCTTC. It encodes CASRLFTSGRDNEQFF.

The chain uses TRBV5-6 and TRBJ1-4; TRBD1 aligns across 11 bases. CDR3 length: 15 residues. Germline assignment: CDR1 SGHDT and CDR2 YYEEEE. J lost 6 bases, V lost 2 bases, and 3 bases had no gene match. CDR3 sequence reads: CASSFWTGGDEKLFF. The DNA for the CDR3 is TGTGCCAGCAGCTTCTGGACAGGGGGCGATGAAAAACTGTTTTTT. The whole variable domain, filled in from reference TRBV5-6 and TRBJ1-4, reads DAGVTQSPTHLIKTRGQQVTLRCSPKSGHDTVSWYQQALGQGPQFIFQYYEEEERQRGNFPDRFSGHQFPNYSSELNVNALLLGDSALYLCASSFWTGGDEKLFFGSGTQLSVL.

This clone has a single count. The rearrangement links TRBV7-9 to TRBJ2-1; 9 nucleotides line up with TRBD2. J lost 6 bases, V lost 4 bases, and 10 bases had no gene match. The CDR3 runs 16 residues. CDR1 is SEHNR, CDR2 FQNEAQ, per germline (reference sequence). Here the CDR3 reads CASSSTSGHGANEQFF. CDR3 nucleotides: TGTGCCAGCAGCTCAACTAGCGGGCATGGGGCCAATGAGCAGTTCTTC.

The V and J genes are TRBV4-1 and TRBJ2-6, with D perhaps matching TRBD1 (6 bases). V was trimmed by 0 bases and J by 0 bases, leaving 12 bases between them. The CDR3 loop spans 18 amino acids. CDR1 MGHRA and CDR2 YSYEKL come from the germline V gene. Here the CDR3 DNA reads TGCGCCAGCAGCCAAGAAACGCCAGGGGCCTCTGGGGCCAACGTCCTGACTTTC. Translating it yields CASSQETPGASGANVLTF.

The chain links TRBV15 to TRBJ2-1, with D uncertain. This CDR3 contains 14 residues. Trimming shortened V by 0 bases and J by 8 bases, and 11 bases separated the two germline ends. Germline CDR1 reads LNHNV; CDR2 reads YYDKDF (reference sequence). The CDR3 here is CATSRDLQPYEQFF. The CDR3 DNA reads as TGTGCCACCAGCAGAGATCTACAGCCCTATGAGCAGTTCTTC.

This rearrangement joins TRBV6-6 to TRBJ2-7; 9 bases match TRBD1. This CDR3 is built from 14 residues. V lost 6 bases, J lost 5 bases, and 8 bases stayed unmatched. From germline, CDR1 is MNHNY and CDR2 SVGAGI (reference sequence). The CDR3 protein is CASSAFGTGNEQYF. CDR3 DNA sequence: TGTGCCAGCAGCGCCTTCGGGACAGGGAACGAGCAGTACTTC.

The rearrangement links TRBV7-2 to TRBJ2-7; TRBD2 might be the D (7 bases). The CDR3 contains 13 residues. Trimming cost V 7 bases and J 6 bases, with 16 bases left between them. Germline assignment: CDR1 SGHTA and CDR2 FQGNSA. This CDR3 reads CASTEGGAGEQYF. The CDR3 DNA reads TGTGCCAGCACCGAAGGGGGGGCCGGCGAGCAGTACTTC.

The CDR3 spells CASSSFRRDKNIQYF. CDR3 bases: TGTGCCAGCAGCTCCTTTCGGAGAGACAAAAACATTCAGTACTTC. The rearrangement joins TRBV5-4 to TRBJ2-4, with no clear D. CDR1 is SGHNT, CDR2 YYREEE, per germline (reference sequence). This CDR3 has 15 amino acids. Trimming pared 3 bases from V and 3 bases from J, leaving 13 bases between. The whole variable domain, filled in from reference TRBV5-4 and TRBJ2-4, reads ETGVTQSPTHLIKTRGQQVTLRCSSQSGHNTVSWYQQALGQGPQFIFQYYREEENGRGNFPPRFSGLQFPNYSSELNVNALELDDSALYLCASSSFRRDKNIQYFGAGTRLSVL.

The chain combines TRBV7-3 with TRBJ2-6; weak D call: TRBD1 (7 bases). CDR3 length: 19 amino acids. Between the trimmed V and J ends, which lost 5 bases and 0 bases, there was a span of 20 bases. The germline gives CDR1 SGHTA, CDR2 FQGTGA. In DNA, the CDR3 is TGTGCCAGCAGCCAGATGGAGGGGACAGAAAGCTCTGGGGCCAACGTCCTGACTTTC. Translated, it gives CASSQMEGTESSGANVLTF.

The chain has TRBV5-8 and TRBJ2-1, with D perhaps TRBD2 (6 bases). Germline CDR1 reads SGHTS; CDR2 reads YDEGEE. This CDR3 is built from 16 residues. The V gene lost 2 bases and the J gene lost 0 bases, with 12 bases spanning the gap. This chain's CDR3 is CASSFLTTSSYNEQFF. The CDR3 bases are TGTGCCAGCAGCTTCCTAACGACTAGCTCCTACAATGAGCAGTTCTTC.

The chain carries TRBV29-1 and TRBJ1-4; weak D call: TRBD1 (5 bases). Germline assignment: CDR1 SQVTM and CDR2 ANQGSEA. Trimming stripped 3 bases from V and 4 bases from J, with 12 bases between. The CDR3 consists of 14 residues. CDR3 region: CSVDEQAVNEKLFF. CDR3 nucleotide sequence: TGCAGCGTTGATGAACAGGCAGTTAATGAAAAACTGTTTTTT.

This chain joins TRBV7-3 and TRBJ2-1; TRBD2 aligns across 9 bases. CDR3 length: 16 amino acids. Germline V gene data show CDR1 as SGHTA and CDR2 as FQGTGA. J was trimmed by 9 bases and V by 5 bases; bases with no gene match: 14. The DNA of the CDR3 is TGTGCCAGCAGCCCCAGAGGGGGCGGGAGGGCGTCTGAGCAGTTCTTC. This sequence encodes CASSPRGGGRASEQFF.

Only a few counts were recorded for this clone. The chain links TRBV10-3 to TRBJ1-1; D is perhaps TRBD1 (6 bases). Looked up from germline, CDR1 is ENHRY and CDR2 is SYGVKD. With 10 bases removed from V and 1 base from J, the gap between germline ends came to 16 bases. This CDR3 comprises 14 residues. Here the CDR3 DNA reads TGTGCCACCGCAACACAGGGAGAGAACACTGAAGCTTTCTTT. Encoded protein: CATATQGENTEAFF.

The V and J genes are TRBV27 and TRBJ2-3; 7 bases line up with TRBD2. CDR1 MNHEY and CDR2 SMNVEV come from the germline V gene (reference sequence). The CDR3 runs 14 residues. With 6 bases clipped from V and 0 bases from J, the junction kept 3 bases outside the gene matches. In DNA form, the CDR3 reads TGTGCCAGCAGCGGGAGGTACAGCACAGATACGCAGTATTTT. Its translation is CASSGRYSTDTQYF.

The chain employs TRBV29-1 and TRBJ2-5, with a tentative D call TRBD2 (5 bases). Germline-derived CDR1 and CDR2 are SQVTM and ANQGSEA. This CDR3 comprises 14 residues. The germline V and J ends were trimmed by 6 bases and 0 bases, with 14 bases remaining between them. Here the CDR3 reads CSVLTTGYQETQYF. DNA for the CDR3: TGCAGCGTACTAACCACGGGGTACCAAGAGACCCAGTACTTC.